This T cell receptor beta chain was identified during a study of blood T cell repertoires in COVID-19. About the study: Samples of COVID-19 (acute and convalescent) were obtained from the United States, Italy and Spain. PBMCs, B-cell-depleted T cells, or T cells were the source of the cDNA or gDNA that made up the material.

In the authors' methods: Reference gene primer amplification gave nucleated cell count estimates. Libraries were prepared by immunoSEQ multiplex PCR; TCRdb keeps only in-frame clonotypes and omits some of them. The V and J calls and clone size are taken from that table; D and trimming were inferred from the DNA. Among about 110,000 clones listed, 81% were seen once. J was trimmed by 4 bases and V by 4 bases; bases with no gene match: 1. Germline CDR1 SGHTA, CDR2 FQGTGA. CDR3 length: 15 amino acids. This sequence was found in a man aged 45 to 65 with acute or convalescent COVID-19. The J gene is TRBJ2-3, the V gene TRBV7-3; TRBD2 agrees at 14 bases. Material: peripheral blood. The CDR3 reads CASSSGLAGADTQYF. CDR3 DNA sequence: TGTGCCAGCAGCTCGGGACTAGCGGGGGCAGATACGCAGTATTTT.